The 29 T cell receptor beta chains listed next were all sequenced from one sample in a study of blood T cell repertoires in COVID-19. Sequenced by immunoSEQ multiplex PCR; TCRdb stores in-frame clones only, minus some. Among some 300,000 clones listed, approximately 88% were seen once. The sample taken for sequencing was PBMCs or T cells enriched from blood (not recorded which). The receptor source for this set is a woman aged 30 to 39 who had recovered from COVID-19.

This clone has just a few counts. V usage is TRBV5-1 and J usage is TRBJ2-2; 10 nucleotides align to TRBD1. CDR3 size: 17 residues. Germline V gene sequence: CDR1 SGHRS, CDR2 YFSETQ. The V and J ends lost 4 bases and 7 bases, in that order; junction bases with no gene match: 13. Written as DNA, the CDR3 is TGCGCCAGCAGCCCGGGCCCCGGGACAGGGGATGTCGGGGAGCTGTTTTTT. Its translation: CASSPGPGTGDVGELFF.

The rearrangement uses TRBV4-2 and TRBJ2-1; possibly TRBD2 for D (5 bases). CDR3 length: 15 residues. Between the trimmed V and J ends, which lost 0 bases and 7 bases, there was a span of 13 bases. The germline V gene encodes CDR1 LGHNA and CDR2 YNFKEQ. The CDR3 spells CASSQEPALENEQFF. The DNA for the CDR3 is TGTGCCAGCAGCCAAGAGCCAGCACTAGAAAATGAGCAGTTCTTC.

This clone was recorded once. The CDR3 DNA is TGTGCCTGGCGGCAAGAGACCCAGTACTTC. This translates into CAWRQETQYF. V usage is TRBV30 and J usage is TRBJ2-5; D not resolved. The CDR3 length is 10 residues. Trimming stripped 5 bases from V and 2 bases from J, with 3 bases between. Germline loops: CDR1 GTSNPN, CDR2 SVGIG (reference sequence).

The chain couples TRBV27 to TRBJ2-1, with D maybe TRBD2 (6 bases). V was pared by 3 bases and J by 0 bases, with 15 bases between. The CDR3 has 17 residues. Germline CDR1 MNHEY, CDR2 SMNVEV (reference sequence). CDR3 nucleotides: TGTGCCAGCAGTTTTCGGTTTGGGGGGAGCTCCTACAATGAGCAGTTCTTC. It yields the protein CASSFRFGGSSYNEQFF.

The chain links TRBV27 to TRBJ2-7, with a tentative D call TRBD2 (5 bases). Germline CDR1 reads MNHEY; CDR2 reads SMNVEV (reference sequence). The CDR3 contains 16 residues. Between the trimmed V and J ends, which lost 4 bases and 0 bases, there was a span of 16 bases. The CDR3 nucleotides are TGTGCCAGCAGTTCGAGGACTCTTACCTCCTCCTACGAGCAGTACTTC. Its protein product is CASSSRTLTSSYEQYF.

The chain uses TRBV7-2 and TRBJ1-4, with D unresolved. This CDR3 has 12 residues. Germline V CDR1 and CDR2: SGHTA, FQGNSA. Between the trimmed V and J ends, which lost 1 base and 7 bases, there was a span of 4 bases. CDR3 sequence: CASSLDSEKLFF. In nucleotides, the CDR3 is TGTGCCAGCAGCTTAGATAGTGAAAAACTGTTTTTT.

This chain links TRBV28 with TRBJ1-2; D may be TRBD1 (5 bases). CDR3 length: 14 amino acids. Germline V gene data show CDR1 as MDHEN and CDR2 as SYDVKM. Trimming took 4 bases from V and 5 from J, leaving 14 bases between them. CDR3 in amino acids: CASSSPTDLYGYTF. The CDR3 DNA reads TGTGCCAGCAGTTCCCCGACAGACTTGTATGGCTACACCTTC.

The rearrangement links TRBV29-1 to TRBJ2-6, with 10 bases lining up with TRBD1. V lost 6 bases, J lost 1 base, and 9 bases stayed unmatched. The CDR3 spans 17 residues. Germline lookup yields CDR1 SQVTM and CDR2 ANQGSEA. The CDR3 coding sequence is TGCAGCGTAGTGTCGGGGACAGGGGTGTCTGGGGCCAACGTCCTGACTTTC. Encoded protein: CSVVSGTGVSGANVLTF. Complete variable domain (other parts from reference TRBV29-1 and TRBJ2-6): SAVISQKPSRDICQRGTSLTIQCQVDSQVTMMFWYRQQPGQSLTLIATANQGSEATYESGFVIDKFPISRPNLTFSTLTVSNMSPEDSSIYLCSVVSGTGVSGANVLTFGAGSRLTVL.

The V and J genes are TRBV6-2 or TRBV6-3 and TRBJ1-1; D gene unclear. With 0 bases removed from V and 6 bases from J, the gap between germline ends came to 14 bases. Germline-derived CDR1 and CDR2 are MNHEY and SVGEGT. This CDR3 spans 15 amino acids. The DNA for the CDR3 is TGTGCCAGCAGTTACTCGGGCAGTCGATTCGCTGAAGCTTTCTTT. It translates to CASSYSGSRFAEAFF.

This chain joins TRBV9 and TRBJ2-3; maybe TRBD2 (5 bases). The CDR3 runs 16 residues. V lost 0 bases, J lost 0 bases, and 11 bases lay in between. Germline lookup yields CDR1 SGDLS and CDR2 YYNGEE. CDR3 sequence: CASSVGVALSTDTQYF. The CDR3 DNA follows: TGTGCCAGCAGCGTAGGGGTAGCGCTTAGCACAGATACGCAGTATTTT.

The chain carries TRBV6-5 and TRBJ1-2; a weak D match, TRBD1 (6 bases). The CDR3 spans 15 residues. The ends were cut back, 4 bases at V and 4 bases at J, with 16 bases in the middle. Per the germline V gene, CDR1 is MNHEY and CDR2 is SVGAGI. CDR3: CASSFPRGGVYGYTF. The CDR3 DNA follows: TGTGCCAGCAGTTTCCCGAGGGGGGGGGTCTATGGCTACACCTTC.

The V gene is TRBV27, the J gene TRBJ1-2, with TRBD1 identical over 7 bases. This CDR3 has 13 amino acids. The germline V gene has CDR1 MNHEY and CDR2 SMNVEV (reference sequence). V lost 6 bases to trimming and J lost 7 bases; unmatched junction nucleotides: 8. In nucleotides, the CDR3 is TGTGCCAGCAGACAGATCTACAGGGGTGGCTACACCTTC. As protein: CASRQIYRGGYTF.

J is TRBJ2-3 and V is TRBV11-1, with TRBD2 matching 12 bases. CDR3 size: 16 residues. Germline CDR1 and CDR2: SGHAT and FQDESV (reference sequence). Trimming at V came to 4 bases and at J to 2 bases, leaving 4 bases not matched to a gene. CDR3 sequence (DNA): TGTGCCAGCAGCTCCGGGACTAGCGGGCTCACAGATACGCAGTATTTT. Translation gives CASSSGTSGLTDTQYF.

The chain joins TRBV29-1 to TRBJ2-1; 8 nucleotides match TRBD1. The V gene end was trimmed by 7 bases and the J gene end by 6 bases; junction bases not matched to a gene: 11. This CDR3 has 14 residues. In germline, CDR1 is SQVTM, CDR2 ANQGSEA. The CDR3 sequence: CSGDLGQDINEQFF. For the CDR3, the DNA is TGCAGCGGCGACCTGGGACAGGATATCAATGAGCAGTTCTTC.

This clone has only a few counts. The rearrangement links TRBV5-3 to TRBJ1-5; TRBD1 aligns across 10 bases. TRBV5-3 is labeled an ORF, and its function is uncertain. V shed 0 bases and J 4 bases; nucleotides not matched to a gene: 13. This CDR3 region has 19 residues. The CDR3 spells CARSLAGQGLSKVNQPQHF. In nucleotides, the CDR3 is TGTGCCAGAAGCTTGGCGGGACAGGGGCTATCAAAAGTGAATCAGCCCCAGCATTTT.

This clone was counted a few times. The V call is TRBV29-1, the J call TRBJ1-2, with 7 bases identical to TRBD1. The germline CDR1 and CDR2 sequences are SQVTM and ANQGSEA. V dropped 6 bases and J dropped 8; count of bases not matched to a gene: 6. The CDR3 is 11 residues long. The DNA of the CDR3 is TGCAGCGTCTGGACAGGAGAGGGCTACACCTTC. Translated, it gives CSVWTGEGYTF.

V usage is TRBV12-3 or TRBV12-4 and J usage is TRBJ2-5, with D possibly TRBD1 on 5 matching bases. The CDR3 is 13 amino acids. V lost 6 bases to trimming and J lost 3 bases, with 11 bases between them. DNA of the CDR3: TGTGCCAGCAGCTTTGACAGAAAAGAGACCCAGTACTTC. It is translated as CASSFDRKETQYF.

As regards this clone: This sample also contains other DNA sequences that code for the same CDR3. The V gene is TRBV12-3 or TRBV12-4, the J gene TRBJ1-2, with D perhaps matching TRBD1 (6 bases). Trimming stripped 2 bases from V and 2 bases from J, with 6 bases between. The CDR3 is 13 residues long. CDR3 nucleotide sequence: TGTGCCAGCAGTTTACAGGGGAACTATGGCTACACCTTC. Encoded protein: CASSLQGNYGYTF.

In its sample, this clone was seen once. This same CDR3 is encoded by further DNA sequences in the sample. V usage is TRBV5-5 and J usage is TRBJ2-3, with 7 nucleotides matching TRBD2. The V and J ends lost 4 bases and 6 bases, in that order; junction bases with no gene match: 8. Germline V gives CDR1 SGHKS, CDR2 YYEKEE (reference sequence). The CDR3 contains 14 residues. CDR3 DNA: TGTGCCAGCAGCAGGGACTATCGTTCTGATACGCAGTATTTT. It encodes CASSRDYRSDTQYF. The complete variable domain, with remaining parts taken from reference TRBV5-5 and TRBJ2-3, reads DAGVTQSPTHLIKTRGQQVTLRCSPISGHKSVSWYQQVLGQGPQFIFQYYEKEERGRGNFPDRFSARQFPNYSSELNVNALLLGDSALYLCASSRDYRSDTQYFGPGTRLTVL.

The chain links TRBV2 to TRBJ2-5; 10 nucleotides match TRBD2. The CDR3 is 15 amino acids. The V segment lost 6 bases and the J segment 5 bases; nucleotides outside the gene matches: 9. Germline V lookup: CDR1 SNHLY, CDR2 FYNNEI. CDR3 DNA sequence: TGTGCCAGCAGACACCTAGCGGGGGCCGGGGAGACCCAGTACTTC. Protein: CASRHLAGAGETQYF.

V and J are TRBV28 and TRBJ1-1; the D gene is possibly TRBD1 (6 bases). V lost 2 bases and J lost 6, with 10 bases in between. The CDR3 sequence is 13 residues long. Looked up from germline, CDR1 is MDHEN and CDR2 is SYDVKM. CDR3 sequence reads: CASSLGGRSEAFF. Here the CDR3 DNA reads TGTGCCAGCAGTTTAGGGGGCCGCTCTGAAGCTTTCTTT.

The CDR3 reads CASTPYIGNTIYF. CDR3 nucleotides: TGTGCCAGCACCCCGTACATTGGAAACACCATATATTTT. This chain uses TRBV6-5 with TRBJ1-3; D not certain. The V gene's germline CDR1 is MNHEY and CDR2 SVGAGI. CDR3 length: 13 residues. V was clipped by 7 bases and J by 3 bases, with 10 bases between them.

This clone was seen a few times. V gene TRBV4-1 combines with J gene TRBJ2-7; 8 positions agree with TRBD1. Per the germline V gene, CDR1 is MGHRA and CDR2 is YSYEKL. This CDR3 has 15 residues. Trimming at V came to 5 bases and at J to 3 bases, leaving 9 bases not matched to a gene. This chain's CDR3 is CASSRGQGEGYEQYF. CDR3 DNA sequence: TGCGCCAGCAGCAGAGGACAGGGTGAAGGCTACGAGCAGTACTTC.

The J gene is TRBJ1-2, the V gene TRBV10-2; D is unclear. The germline V gene encodes CDR1 WSHSY and CDR2 SAAADI. The CDR3 totals 12 residues. The V end lost 4 bases, the J end lost 4 bases, and 7 bases lay between the germline ends. The DNA for the CDR3 is TGCGCCAGCAGTGGAGGTGCCTATGGCTACACCTTC. Its translation is CASSGGAYGYTF.

This chain uses TRBV6-2 or TRBV6-3 with TRBJ1-6; D unclear. The CDR3 is 13 residues long. Germline lookup yields CDR1 MNHEY and CDR2 SVGEGT. The V gene lost 5 bases and the J gene lost 9 bases, with 11 bases spanning the gap. The CDR3 bases are TGTGCCAGCAGTCGCAGCGGGGTTTCACCCCTCCACTTT. Amino acid sequence: CASSRSGVSPLHF.

The chain carries TRBV12-5 and TRBJ1-1; D gene ambiguous. CDR3 size: 12 residues. The V end was cut by 5 bases, the J end by 1 base, with 5 bases between. Looked up from germline, CDR1 is LGHNT and CDR2 is FRNRAP. The DNA for the CDR3 is TGTGCTAGTGGTCCCGGGAACACTGAAGCTTTCTTT. Protein sequence: CASGPGNTEAFF.

CDR3 nucleotides: TGCGCCAGCAGCTCACAGGCGCCGAGGATAGGCGGGGAGCTGTTTTTT. Its protein is CASSSQAPRIGGELFF. The rearrangement links TRBV5-1 to TRBJ2-2; TRBD1 is a possible D gene (5 bases). V lost 3 bases and J 7 bases, leaving 19 bases between the germline ends. This CDR3 is 16 amino acids long. Per germline, CDR1 SGHRS and CDR2 YFSETQ.

V is TRBV7-9 and J is TRBJ1-1, with D hard to call. From germline, CDR1 is SEHNR and CDR2 FQNEAQ (reference sequence). V was pared by 3 bases and J by 8 bases, with 7 bases between. This CDR3 contains 11 residues. The CDR3 loop reads CASSFSGEAFF. CDR3 nucleotides: TGTGCCAGCAGCTTTTCAGGAGAAGCTTTCTTT.

This clone was observed a few times. The chain combines TRBV5-6 with TRBJ1-1, with D maybe TRBD1 (6 bases). CDR1 and CDR2 from the germline V gene are SGHDT and YYEEEE. The CDR3 has 17 residues. The V end was cut by 6 bases, the J end by 6 bases, with 27 bases between. CDR3 region: CASTRRVTGREWAEAFF. DNA of the CDR3: TGTGCCAGCACCCGCAGGGTCACAGGGCGAGAGTGGGCTGAAGCTTTCTTT.